This T cell receptor (beta chain) is drawn from a study of vaccination and CD4 T cells after COVID-19. Across the whole study: Median draw time for post-COVID samples was roughly 100 days post-diagnosis (range 35 to 161). The study, taken as a whole, reports: Going from approximately 21 to 38, median SARS-CoV-2-reactive clonotypes did not rise significantly.

Treatment in this sample: roughly 11-day PBMC culture with coronavirus spike peptide pools or control peptides (ViraFEST assay). Negative-selection isolation of CD4+ T cells was performed after 10 days of culture. The Oncomine TCR Beta short-read assay was what sequenced the DNA obtained from cultured CD4+ T cells. Each CDR3 protein is one row after TCRdb ran MiXCR on the PCR reads. This sample has about 5,200 distinct CDR3 sequences; 40% occur once, and the top ten carry almost 35%. With regard to this clonotype: The target antigen is unknown.

The CDR3 has 15 amino acids. V was clipped by 4 bases and J by 4 bases; unmatched bases: 7. The sequence derives from a human donor who had recovered from COVID-19. Sequencing used CD4+ T cells from blood, cultured in vitro. J is TRBJ1-2 and V is TRBV12-3 or TRBV12-4; 9 nucleotides match TRBD1. The CDR3 here is CASSSYRGLIYGYTF. The CDR3 DNA reads as TGTGCCAGCAGTTCTTACAGGGGGCTGATCTATGGCTACACCTTC.